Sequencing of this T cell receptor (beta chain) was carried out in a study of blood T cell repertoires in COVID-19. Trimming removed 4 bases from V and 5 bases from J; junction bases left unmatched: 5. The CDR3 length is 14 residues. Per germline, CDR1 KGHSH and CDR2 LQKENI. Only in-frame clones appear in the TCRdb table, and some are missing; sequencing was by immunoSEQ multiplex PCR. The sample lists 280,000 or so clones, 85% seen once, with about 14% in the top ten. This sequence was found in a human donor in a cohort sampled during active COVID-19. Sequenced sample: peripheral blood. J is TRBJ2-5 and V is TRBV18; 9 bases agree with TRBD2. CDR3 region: CASSRAGGGETQYF. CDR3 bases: TGTGCCAGCTCACGAGCGGGAGGTGGGGAGACCCAGTACTTC.